This TCR beta chain derives from a study of T cells expressing NK-cell markers. No DNA is given; TCRdb re-called the 5' RACE reads and lists each CDR3 protein once. In all, the sample yields 160,000 or so distinct CDR3 sequences. The CDR3 covers 13 residues. As for this clonotype: No antigen is known for it.

The study's findings and limits: CD8+ T cells in 5 or 6 donors included dominant NKG2C+ clonotypes at roughly 1.0-8%.

Material: blood T cells: a sorted CD56 or NKG2C T cell subset, CD4+ or CD8+ T cells, or bulk PBMC T cells (not recorded which). The chain joins TRBV12-3 or TRBV12-4 to TRBJ2-6; with no DNA, the TCRdb D assignment of TRBD1 cannot be verified. The receptor's source is a woman between 18 and 70 years old in good health. The CDR3 sequence is CASSSGRANVLTF.